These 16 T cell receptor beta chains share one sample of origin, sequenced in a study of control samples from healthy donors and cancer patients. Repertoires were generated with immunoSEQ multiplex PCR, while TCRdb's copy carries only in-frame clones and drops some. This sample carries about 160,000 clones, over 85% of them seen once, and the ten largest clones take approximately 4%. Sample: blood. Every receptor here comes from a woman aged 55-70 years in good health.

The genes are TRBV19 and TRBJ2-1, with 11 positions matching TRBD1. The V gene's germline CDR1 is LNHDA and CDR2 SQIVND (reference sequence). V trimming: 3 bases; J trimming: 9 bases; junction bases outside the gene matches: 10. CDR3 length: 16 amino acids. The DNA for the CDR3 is TGTGCCAGTAGTATCGGACAGGGGGCGGGTGATTTTGAGCAGTTCTTC. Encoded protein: CASSIGQGAGDFEQFF.

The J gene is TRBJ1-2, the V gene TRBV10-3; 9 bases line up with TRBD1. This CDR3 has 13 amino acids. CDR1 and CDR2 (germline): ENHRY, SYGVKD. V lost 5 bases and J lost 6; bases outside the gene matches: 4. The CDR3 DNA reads TGTGCCATCAGTAAACAGGGGGCAGATGGCTACACCTTC. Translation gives CAISKQGADGYTF.

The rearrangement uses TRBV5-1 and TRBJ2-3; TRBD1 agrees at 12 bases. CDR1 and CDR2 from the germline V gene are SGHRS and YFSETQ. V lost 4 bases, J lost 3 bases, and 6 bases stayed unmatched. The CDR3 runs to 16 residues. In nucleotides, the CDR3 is TGCGCCAGCAGCCCAGGGGACAGGGGGCGTACAGATACGCAGTATTTT. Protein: CASSPGDRGRTDTQYF.

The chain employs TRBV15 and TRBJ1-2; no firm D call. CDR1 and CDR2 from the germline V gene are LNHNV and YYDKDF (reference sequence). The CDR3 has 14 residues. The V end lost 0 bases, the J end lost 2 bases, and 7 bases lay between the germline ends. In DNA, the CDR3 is TGTGCCACCAGCAGAGAAATCGGGAACTATGGCTACACCTTC. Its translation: CATSREIGNYGYTF. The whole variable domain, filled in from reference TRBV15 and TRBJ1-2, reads DAMVIQNPRYQVTQFGKPVTLSCSQTLNHNVMYWYQQKSSQAPKLLFHYYDKDFNNEADTPDNFQSRRPNTSFCFLDIRSPGLGDTAMYLCATSREIGNYGYTFGSGTRLTVV.

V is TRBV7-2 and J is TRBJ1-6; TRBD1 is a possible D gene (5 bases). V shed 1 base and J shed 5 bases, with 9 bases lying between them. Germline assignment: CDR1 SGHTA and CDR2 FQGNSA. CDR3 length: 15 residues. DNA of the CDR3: TGTGCCAGCAGCTTAGATCAGGGCCATAATTCACCCCTCCACTTT. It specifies CASSLDQGHNSPLHF.

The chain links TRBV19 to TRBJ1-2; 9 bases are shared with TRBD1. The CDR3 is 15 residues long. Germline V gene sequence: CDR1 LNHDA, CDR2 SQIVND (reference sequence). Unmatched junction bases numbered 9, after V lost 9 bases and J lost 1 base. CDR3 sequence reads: CASKNPGQGNYGYTF. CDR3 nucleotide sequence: TGTGCCAGCAAAAATCCGGGACAGGGTAACTATGGCTACACCTTC.

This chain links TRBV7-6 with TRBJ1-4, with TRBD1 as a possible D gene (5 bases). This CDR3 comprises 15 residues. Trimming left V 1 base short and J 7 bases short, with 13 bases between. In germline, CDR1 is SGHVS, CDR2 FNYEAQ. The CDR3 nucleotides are TGTGCCAGCAGCTTAGGGGGTAGGGGCTTTGAAAAACTGTTTTTT. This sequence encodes CASSLGGRGFEKLFF.

CDR3 nucleotide sequence: TGTGCCAGTAGTATCGGTGTTGCGGCAGGTTCAACCCGCAATCAGCCCCAGCATTTT. Translating gives CASSIGVAAGSTRNQPQHF. The V gene is TRBV19, the J gene TRBJ1-5; D is uncertain. This CDR3 region has 19 residues. Germline loops: CDR1 LNHDA, CDR2 SQIVND (reference sequence). V gave up 3 bases and J gave up 2 bases, with 23 bases separating them.

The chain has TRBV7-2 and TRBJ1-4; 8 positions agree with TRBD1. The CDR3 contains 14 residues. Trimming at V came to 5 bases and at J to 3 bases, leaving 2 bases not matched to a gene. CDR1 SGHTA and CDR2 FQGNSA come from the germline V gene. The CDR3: CASSQQGANEKLFF. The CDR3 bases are TGTGCCAGCAGCCAACAGGGGGCTAATGAAAAACTGTTTTTT.

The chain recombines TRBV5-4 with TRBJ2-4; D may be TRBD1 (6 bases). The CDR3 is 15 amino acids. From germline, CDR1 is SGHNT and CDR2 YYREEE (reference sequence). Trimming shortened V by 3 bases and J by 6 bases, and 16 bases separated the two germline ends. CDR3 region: CASSSRGGIGNIQYF. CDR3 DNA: TGTGCCAGCAGCTCCAGGGGCGGTATTGGAAACATTCAGTACTTC.

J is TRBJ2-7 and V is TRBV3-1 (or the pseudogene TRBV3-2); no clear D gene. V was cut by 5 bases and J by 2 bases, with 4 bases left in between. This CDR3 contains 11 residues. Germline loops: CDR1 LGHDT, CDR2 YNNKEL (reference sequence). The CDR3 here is CASSTTYEQYF. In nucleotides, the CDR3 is TGTGCCAGCAGCACCACCTACGAGCAGTACTTC.

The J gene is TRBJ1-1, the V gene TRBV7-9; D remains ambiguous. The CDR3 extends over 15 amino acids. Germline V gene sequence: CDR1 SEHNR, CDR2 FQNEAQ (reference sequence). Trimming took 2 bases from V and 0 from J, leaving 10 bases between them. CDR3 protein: CASSLYSRVNTEAFF. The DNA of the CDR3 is TGTGCCAGCAGCTTATACAGTCGGGTGAACACTGAAGCTTTCTTT. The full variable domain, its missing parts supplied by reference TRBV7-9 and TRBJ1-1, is DTGVSQNPRHKITKRGQNVTFRCDPISEHNRLYWYRQTLGQGPEFLTYFQNEAQLEKSRLLSDRFSAERPKGSFSTLEIQRTEQGDSAMYLCASSLYSRVNTEAFFGQGTRLTVV.

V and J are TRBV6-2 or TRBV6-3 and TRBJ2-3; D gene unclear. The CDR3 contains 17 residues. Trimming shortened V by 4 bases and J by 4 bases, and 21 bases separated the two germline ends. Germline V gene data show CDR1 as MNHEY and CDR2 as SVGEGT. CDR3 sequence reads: CASSLLPGSFGADTQYF. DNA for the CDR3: TGTGCCAGCAGTTTACTCCCCGGGTCTTTTGGGGCAGATACGCAGTATTTT.

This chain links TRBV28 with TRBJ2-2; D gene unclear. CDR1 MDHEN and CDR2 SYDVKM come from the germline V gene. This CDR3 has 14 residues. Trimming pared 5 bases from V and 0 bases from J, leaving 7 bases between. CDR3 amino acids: CASSPDANTGELFF. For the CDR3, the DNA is TGTGCCAGCAGTCCCGACGCGAACACCGGGGAGCTGTTTTTT. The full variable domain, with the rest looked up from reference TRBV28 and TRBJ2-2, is DVKVTQSSRYLVKRTGEKVFLECVQDMDHENMFWYRQDPGLGLRLIYFSYDVKMKEKGDIPEGYSVSREKKERFSLILESASTNQTSMYLCASSPDANTGELFFGEGSRLTVL.

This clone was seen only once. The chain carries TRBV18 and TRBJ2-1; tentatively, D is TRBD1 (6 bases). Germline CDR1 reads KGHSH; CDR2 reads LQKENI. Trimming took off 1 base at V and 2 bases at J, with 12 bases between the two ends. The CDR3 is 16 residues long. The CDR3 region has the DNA TGTGCCAGCTCACCACGACAGGCCCAAACCTACAATGAGCAGTTCTTC. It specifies CASSPRQAQTYNEQFF.

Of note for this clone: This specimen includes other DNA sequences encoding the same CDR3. CDR3 region: CASSGSEYNYGYTF. DNA of the CDR3: TGTGCCAGCAGTGGGTCAGAATATAACTATGGCTACACCTTC. The rearrangement joins TRBV2 to TRBJ1-2; D ambiguous. Germline V lookup: CDR1 SNHLY, CDR2 FYNNEI. This CDR3 is 14 amino acids long. V shed 4 bases and J shed 1 base, with 10 bases lying between them.